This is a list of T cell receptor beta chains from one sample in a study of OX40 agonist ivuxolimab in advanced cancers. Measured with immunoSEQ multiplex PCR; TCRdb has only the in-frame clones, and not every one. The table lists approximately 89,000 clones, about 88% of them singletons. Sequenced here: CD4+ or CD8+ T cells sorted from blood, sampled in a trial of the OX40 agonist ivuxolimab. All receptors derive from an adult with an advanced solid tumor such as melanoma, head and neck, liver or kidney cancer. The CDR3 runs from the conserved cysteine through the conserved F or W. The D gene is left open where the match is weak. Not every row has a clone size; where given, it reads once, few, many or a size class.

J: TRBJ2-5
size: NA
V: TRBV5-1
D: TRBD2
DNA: TGCGCCAGCAGCTCGGGGACTAGCAGCCGTCCCAAAGAGACCCAGTACTTC
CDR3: CASSSGTSSRPKETQYF

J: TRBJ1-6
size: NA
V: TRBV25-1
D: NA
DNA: TGTGCCAGCACCAGAGTTTTCCCGACAGGCTGTAATTCACCCCTCCACTTT
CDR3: CASTRVFPTGCNSPLHF

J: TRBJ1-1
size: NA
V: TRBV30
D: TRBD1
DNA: TGTGCCTGGAGGAGGATCGAGACAGGGGATGAAGCTTTCTTT
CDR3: CAWRRIETGDEAFF

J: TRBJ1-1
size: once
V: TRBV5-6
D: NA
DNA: TGTGCCAGCAGCTTGGTAGGGCACGACACTGAAGCTTTCTTT
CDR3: CASSLVGHDTEAFF

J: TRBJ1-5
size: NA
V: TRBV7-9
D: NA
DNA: TGTGCCAGCAGCCCCGGCGATGGGGGCAATCAGCCCCAGCATTTT
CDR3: CASSPGDGGNQPQHF

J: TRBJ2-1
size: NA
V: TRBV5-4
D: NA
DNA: TGTGCCAGCAGCCCCGGGACCCCCAATGAGCAGTTCTTC
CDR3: CASSPGTPNEQFF

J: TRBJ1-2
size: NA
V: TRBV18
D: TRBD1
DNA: TGTGCCAGCTCACCGGGAACAGGGGACTATGGCTACACCTTC
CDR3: CASSPGTGDYGYTF

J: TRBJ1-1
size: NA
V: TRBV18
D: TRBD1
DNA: TGTGCCAGCTCGTTTGGACAGGGAAACACTGAAGCTTTCTTT
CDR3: CASSFGQGNTEAFF

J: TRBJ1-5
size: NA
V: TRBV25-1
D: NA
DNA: TGTGCCAGCAGTGCACAGGGCTTCAGCAATCAGTCCCAGCATTTT
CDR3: CASSAQGFSNQSQHF

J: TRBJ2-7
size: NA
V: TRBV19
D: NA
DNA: TGTGCCAGTAGTCCCCTTGGCAGGGGAAGGGAATCCTACGAGCAGTACTTC
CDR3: CASSPLGRGRESYEQYF

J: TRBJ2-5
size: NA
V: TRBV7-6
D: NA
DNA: TGTGCCAGCAGCTCCACGGGGACAAGGCAAGAGACCCAGTACTTC
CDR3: CASSSTGTRQETQYF

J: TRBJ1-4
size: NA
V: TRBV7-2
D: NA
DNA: TGTGCCAGCAGCTTAGATAGTGGTGAGAAACGACTGTTTTTT
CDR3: CASSLDSGEKRLFF

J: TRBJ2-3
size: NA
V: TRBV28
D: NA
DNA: TGTGCCAGCAGTTTATTGGGGGGGGCCGAGGATACGCAGTATTTT
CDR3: CASSLLGGAEDTQYF

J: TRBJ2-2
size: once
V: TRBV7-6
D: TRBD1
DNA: TGTGCCAGCAGCTATTCCGGGACAGCGAACACCGGGGAGCTGTTTTTT
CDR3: CASSYSGTANTGELFF

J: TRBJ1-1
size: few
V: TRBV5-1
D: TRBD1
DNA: TGCGCCAGCAGCTTCCAAGGGGACAGGACTGAAGCTTTCTTT
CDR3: CASSFQGDRTEAFF

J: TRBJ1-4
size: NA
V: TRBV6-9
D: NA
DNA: TGTGCCAGCAGTTACGCCAGGCAAAATGAAAAACTGTTTTTT
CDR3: CASSYARQNEKLFF

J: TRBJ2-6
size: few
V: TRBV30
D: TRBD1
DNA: TGTGCCTGGAGTGTAGACAGGGGGCAGGGTGGGGCCAACGTCCTGACTTTC
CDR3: CAWSVDRGQGGANVLTF

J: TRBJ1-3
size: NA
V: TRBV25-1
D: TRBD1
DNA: TGTGCCAGCAGTGATCCAAAGGGGGCGGGAAACACCATATATTTT
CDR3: CASSDPKGAGNTIYF

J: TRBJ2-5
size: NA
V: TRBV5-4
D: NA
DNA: TGTGCCAGCAGCTTGGATCAAAAACAAGAGACCCAGTACTTC
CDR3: CASSLDQKQETQYF

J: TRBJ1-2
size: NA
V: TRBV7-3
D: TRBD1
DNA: TGTGCCAGCAGCAAAAACAGGGGAGGCGGCTACACCTTC
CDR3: CASSKNRGGGYTF

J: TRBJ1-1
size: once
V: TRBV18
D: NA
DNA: TGTGCCAGCTCACCCGGAGGACAGCCGTGGGTCACTGAAGCTTTCTTT
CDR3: CASSPGGQPWVTEAFF

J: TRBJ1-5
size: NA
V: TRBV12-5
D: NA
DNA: TGTGCTAGTGCCCCTGCGGGTTGGACTCAGCCCCAGCATTTT
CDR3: CASAPAGWTQPQHF

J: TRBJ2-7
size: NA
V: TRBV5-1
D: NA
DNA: TGCGCCAGCAGCTTGATGGGGGCGCTTAATGACGAGCAGTACTTC
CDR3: CASSLMGALNDEQYF

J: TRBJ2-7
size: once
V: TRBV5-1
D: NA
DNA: TGCGCCAGCAGCCTCAACAGGTACGAGCAGTACTTC
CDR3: CASSLNRYEQYF

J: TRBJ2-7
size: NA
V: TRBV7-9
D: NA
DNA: TGTGCCAGCAGCTCCGGACAGGTCACTCGGGAGAGGCAGTACTTC
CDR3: CASSSGQVTRERQYF

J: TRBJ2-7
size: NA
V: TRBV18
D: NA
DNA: TGTGCCAGCTCACCACCCGGCCGATCCTACGAGCAGTACTTC
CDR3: CASSPPGRSYEQYF

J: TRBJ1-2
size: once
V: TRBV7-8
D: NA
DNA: TGTGCCAGCAGCTTACGATCCAGCGCCCTTGGCGACTATGGCTACACCTTC
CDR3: CASSLRSSALGDYGYTF

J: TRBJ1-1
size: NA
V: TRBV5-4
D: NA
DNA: TGTGCCAGCAGCTTGGGTTCAGGGGCAAGGAACACTGAAGCTTTCTTT
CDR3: CASSLGSGARNTEAFF